The 9 T cell receptor beta chains given below trace back to one sample, sequenced in a study of blood T cell repertoires in COVID-19. TCRdb keeps only in-frame clones here, not all; method: immunoSEQ multiplex PCR. This table has 140,000 to 150,000 clones, approximately 90% appearing once. The sample was peripheral blood. The receptors stem from a human donor in a cohort sampled during active COVID-19.

Concerning this clone itself: Sequence at one end of the junction differs from germline and may be a read error. The chain couples TRBV7-7 to TRBJ2-2; TRBD1 might be the D (5 bases). This CDR3 has 17 amino acids. The germline V gene has CDR1 SSHAT and CDR2 FNYEAQ (reference sequence). The CDR3 nucleotides are TGTGCTAGCAGCTTAAACCCACCAGGGTCGAACACCGGGGAGCTGTTTTTT. Protein product: CASSLNPPGSNTGELFF.

The rearrangement links TRBV5-1 to TRBJ2-3; 12 bases are a match to TRBD1. Germline values: CDR1 SGHRS, CDR2 YFSETQ. The CDR3 sequence is 15 residues long. J was trimmed by 3 bases and V by 4 bases; bases with no gene match: 3. In DNA form, the CDR3 reads TGCGCCAGCAGCCCGGGACAGGGGGCAACAGATACGCAGTATTTT. Protein: CASSPGQGATDTQYF.

The chain has TRBV9 and TRBJ2-3, with 11 bases matching TRBD2. Germline CDR1 and CDR2: SGDLS and YYNGEE. The CDR3 runs to 15 residues. J lost 0 bases, V lost 8 bases, and 5 bases had no gene match. CDR3 loop: CASGTSGYSTDTQYF. For the CDR3, the DNA is TGTGCCAGTGGGACTAGCGGCTATAGCACAGATACGCAGTATTTT.

The chain couples TRBV29-1 to TRBJ1-1; TRBD1 might be the D (6 bases). This CDR3 comprises 13 residues. Germline lookup yields CDR1 SQVTM and CDR2 ANQGSEA. V dropped 5 bases and J dropped 6 bases, with 16 bases sitting between them. CDR3 DNA: TGCAGCGTTTCTGACAGGCCCCTCCCTGAAGCTTTCTTT. This encodes CSVSDRPLPEAFF.

The genes are TRBV18 and TRBJ1-2; 10 bases align to TRBD1. Germline V gene lookup returns CDR1 KGHSH and CDR2 LQKENI. The CDR3 loop spans 14 amino acids. The V and J ends lost 4 bases and 7 bases, in that order; junction bases with no gene match: 6. The CDR3 loop reads CASSLRDRGLGYTF. The CDR3 DNA sequence: TGTGCCAGCTCACTCCGGGACAGGGGACTTGGCTACACCTTC.

V is TRBV12-5 and J is TRBJ1-6; D is unresolved. Germline V lookup: CDR1 LGHNT, CDR2 FRNRAP. V lost 1 base and J 0 bases, leaving 4 bases between the germline ends. CDR3 size: 15 residues. CDR3 loop: CASGLGGSYNSPLHF. CDR3 DNA sequence: TGTGCTAGTGGTTTGGGCGGCTCCTATAATTCACCCCTCCACTTT.

This chain joins TRBV9 and TRBJ1-1; no clear D gene. The CDR3 is made up of 13 amino acids. Germline-derived CDR1 and CDR2 are SGDLS and YYNGEE. Trimming pared 0 bases from V and 4 bases from J, leaving 7 bases between. CDR3 coding DNA: TGTGCCAGCAGCGTAGGGTCCGGCACTGAAGCTTTCTTT. Translation gives CASSVGSGTEAFF.

The chain couples TRBV5-6 to TRBJ1-4; D uncertain. Trimming removed 3 bases from V and 0 bases from J, with 9 bases in between. This CDR3 is built from 15 residues. Germline loops: CDR1 SGHDT, CDR2 YYEEEE. The CDR3 bases are TGTGCCAGCAGCTCCTACAGAGCAACTAATGAAAAACTGTTTTTT. Amino acids: CASSSYRATNEKLFF.

The chain employs TRBV2 and TRBJ1-4, with D perhaps TRBD1 (6 bases). Between the trimmed V and J ends, which lost 6 bases and 4 bases, there was a span of 15 bases. The CDR3 is 15 amino acids. The germline V gene encodes CDR1 SNHLY and CDR2 FYNNEI. CDR3: CASSSDRGHNEKLFF. The CDR3 DNA follows: TGTGCCAGCAGCTCGGACAGAGGGCATAATGAAAAACTGTTTTTT.